This TCR beta chain is drawn from a study of T cells in lung cancer brain metastases (dated by TCRdb to 2016 to 2019). A note on the overall study: Seventeen of the 20 patients had a history of tobacco use, with a median of approximately 39 pack-years. Eighteen of the 20 patients received no interval therapy between primary and metastasis resection. Median interval between primary and brain metastasis specimen acquisition was 300 to 450 days. In this study, the TCR beta CDR3 repertoires of fully resected primary non-small cell lung cancers were compared with those of paired brain metastases. The cohort comprised 20 patients contributing roughly 40 specimens, one primary lung lesion and one brain metastasis each. The median age of the patients at first diagnosis was around 60 years, and the group included several males and some twelve females. Primary and metastatic specimens both had an average DNA integrity number of approximately 3.9, with no significant difference between the two sites.

Each sample received between about 2.24 and 4.92 ug of genomic DNA as input, and paired samples received equal DNA input. TCR beta libraries were built with the immunoSEQ hsTCRbeta Kit using multiplexed V and J gene primers in two PCR steps. The pooled libraries, together with positive and negative controls, were sequenced on an Illumina MiSeq running a 100-cycle paired-end protocol. On the authors' methods: The immunoSEQ vendor processed the raw data into normalized, annotated TCR beta repertoire reports. Richness was defined as unique clones by nucleotide sequence, and total richness was extrapolated with the iChao1 and Efron-Thisted estimators. Paired lesions were characterized and compared using Pielou's evenness, Simpson's index, top-ten clone proportional abundance, and the Morisita overlap index. Held by TCRdb, this immuneACCESS table contains in-frame sequences only and omits some clones. Under half of the omission traces to an unresolved V gene where checked; the cause of the rest is unknown. V and J calls and clone size are as listed in that table; D and trimming were resolved from the DNA. This sample lists a few thousand clones; approximately 86% were detected once. The ten most abundant clones make up 3.5% to 5% of the sample.

With regard to this clone: Its antigen is unknown. Base qualities are missing; no much larger clone stands one base away.

Patients had resection either for delayed recurrence of a solitary brain metastasis or for synchronous oligometastatic disease. To avoid including cancers other than NSCLC, any patient with a history of multiple malignancies was excluded. Tumor areas were macrodissected from about five deparaffinized 9.5 to 10 um unstained sections guided by marked H&E slides. Every specimen was formalin-fixed and paraffin-embedded (FFPE). Genomic DNA was extracted using the AllPrep DNA/RNA FFPE Kit. What the study reported, not specific to this receptor: The ten most abundant clones accounted for a significantly larger fraction of the repertoire in brain metastases than in primaries, which suggests clonal expansion. The study could not control for the effects of preoperative corticosteroids on T cell infiltration in brain metastases. Significantly fewer unique productive clones were found in brain metastases than in paired primaries (median approximately 1,600 versus 4,100). Retrieval of the complete infiltrating T cell repertoire may have been prevented by DNA fragmentation in FFPE samples. Most clones were specific to a single lesion, and overlap between paired lesions was limited (mean Morisita index approximately 0.25).

The origin of this receptor is a man in his 70s with non-small cell lung cancer. Sequencing was performed on tumor tissue from the primary lung tumor. The sample's cell subset or site label, in plain terms: primary lung cancer lesion.

The nucleotide sequence reads as follows: TGTGCCAGCAGCGAGGGCTATGGCTACACCTTC. Translated, it reads CASSEGYGYTF. This sequence uses TRBV7-9 and TRBJ1-2; the D gene lacks a confident call. Including the terminal cysteine and phenylalanine, the CDR3 comprises 11 residues. Only the CDR3 part of the read is kept: 33 bases, read in frame from the first base. CDR1 and CDR2 are read off the germline V gene (reference sequence) as SEHNR and FQNEAQ. The trim is 5 bases for V and 4 bases for J, with a gap of 5 bases between the germline ends.